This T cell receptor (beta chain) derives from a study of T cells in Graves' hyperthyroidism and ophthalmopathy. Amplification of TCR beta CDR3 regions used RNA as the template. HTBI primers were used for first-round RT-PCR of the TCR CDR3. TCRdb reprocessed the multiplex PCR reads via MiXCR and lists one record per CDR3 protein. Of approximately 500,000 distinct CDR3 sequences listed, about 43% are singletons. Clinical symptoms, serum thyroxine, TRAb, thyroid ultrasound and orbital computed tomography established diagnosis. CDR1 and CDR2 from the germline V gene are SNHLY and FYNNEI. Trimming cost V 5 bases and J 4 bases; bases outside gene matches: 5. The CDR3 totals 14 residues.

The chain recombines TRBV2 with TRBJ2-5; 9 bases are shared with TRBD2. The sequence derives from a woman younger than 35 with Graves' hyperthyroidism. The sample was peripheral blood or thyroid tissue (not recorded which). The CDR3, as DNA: TGTGCCAGCAGTAGTTCAGCGGGAGGAGAGACCCAGTACTTC. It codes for CASSSSAGGETQYF.